The entry below describes one T cell receptor beta chain. The antigen is not known. Genomic DNA, serving as template, underwent TCR beta VDJ and CDR3 profiling. From the reads, TCRdb called clonotypes with MiXCR, one entry per CDR3 protein. The data contain 160,000 or so distinct CDR3 sequences, around 48% of them singletons. The authors sequenced patients whose flow cytometry had shown CD8+CD57+ cell expansion. The sample is drawn from a study of CD8+CD57+ T cells in acquired aplastic anemia. Background on the study: Mean yield of DNA from sorted CD4+ and CD8+ cells was roughly 3.1 ug.

Study-level points and caveats: The number of CD8+ CDR3 sequences shared by patients and controls was twenty-nine. Patient and control CD8+ Simpson's diversity was not significantly different.

Germline CDR1 reads DFQATT; CDR2 reads SNEGSKA (reference sequence). Trimming removed 1 base from V and 8 bases from J; junction bases left unmatched: 4. The length of the CDR3 is 14 residues. The material sequenced was sorted CD4+, CD8+, or CD8+CD57+ T cells (not recorded which) from PBMCs. This sequence originates from a human donor with aplastic anemia. The chain carries TRBV20-1 and TRBJ1-6; 8 nucleotides match TRBD1. Here the CDR3 DNA reads TGCAGTGCTAGAGGGGGACAGGTCGATTCACCCCTCCACTTT. It translates to CSARGGQVDSPLHF.